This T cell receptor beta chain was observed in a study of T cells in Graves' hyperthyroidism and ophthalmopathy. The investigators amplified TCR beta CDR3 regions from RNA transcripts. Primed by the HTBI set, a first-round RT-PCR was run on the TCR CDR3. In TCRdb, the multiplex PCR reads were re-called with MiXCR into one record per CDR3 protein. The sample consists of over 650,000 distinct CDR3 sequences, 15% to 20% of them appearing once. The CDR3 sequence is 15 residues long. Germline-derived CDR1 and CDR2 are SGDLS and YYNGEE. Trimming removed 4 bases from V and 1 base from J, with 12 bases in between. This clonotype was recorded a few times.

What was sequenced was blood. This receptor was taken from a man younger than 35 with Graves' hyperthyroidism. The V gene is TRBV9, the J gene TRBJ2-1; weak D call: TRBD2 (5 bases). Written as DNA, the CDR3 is TGTGCCAGCAGCCCAGCACCGGGGTCCTACAATGAGCAGTTCTTC. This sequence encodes CASSPAPGSYNEQFF.